This T cell receptor beta chain emerged from a study of identical twins. General study results and limits: The models gave estimates that fell short of the out-of-frame TCR alpha sharing seen in monozygotic twins. Researchers reported weaker excess twin sharing in beta out-of-frame sequences.

MiXCR was run by TCRdb on the 5' RACE reads, yielding one entry per CDR3 protein. This repertoire shows a few hundred thousand distinct CDR3 sequences, 6.5% to 9.5% found once; its top ten account for more than 2%. This clonotype has ten or more counts. The antigen remains undetermined. CDR3 length: 13 residues. Germline assignment: CDR1 SGHRS and CDR2 YFSETQ. Trimming removed 6 bases from V and 10 bases from J, with 17 bases in between. The same sample was also studied in work on yellow fever vaccine responses in identical twins.

The chain joins TRBV5-1 to TRBJ2-1; either TRBD1 or TRBD2 may fit D (6 bases each). The clonotype was recovered from a woman aged 18-30 years in good health. Sequenced material: memory (CD45RO+) T cells sorted from blood. The DNA for the CDR3 is TGCGCCAGCAAGGGGGGACCCTCTGGGGAGCAGTTCTTC. Translating gives CASKGGPSGEQFF.